One T cell receptor (beta chain) is described in this entry. The assay was immunoSEQ multiplex PCR, and TCRdb's table has in-frame clones only and misses some. The sample contains roughly 130,000 clones, about 93% of which appear only once. The sample belongs to a study of control samples from healthy donors and cancer patients. This CDR3 is 14 amino acids long. V was trimmed by 0 bases and J by 4 bases, leaving 9 bases between them. The germline V gene encodes CDR1 MNHEY and CDR2 SVGAGI. Material: PBMCs. The sequence came from a man between 45 and 60 years old with head and neck cancer. The rearrangement uses TRBV6-5 and TRBJ1-1; D might be TRBD1 (5 bases). This CDR3 is CASSYSGPVTEAFF. The CDR3 DNA is TGTGCCAGCAGTTACTCGGGGCCTGTCACTGAAGCTTTCTTT.